The clone carrying this T cell receptor (beta chain) was seen ten or more times. Its specificity is not known. The CDR3 is 16 amino acids. The junction had 10 bases not matched to a gene; V was cut back by 0 bases and J by 5 bases. Looked up from germline, CDR1 is MGHRA and CDR2 is YSYEKL. Unique molecular identifiers were used in preparing the TCRbeta library. TCRdb re-called the PCR reads through MiXCR, storing one row per CDR3 protein. The sample holds about 830,000 distinct CDR3 sequences, around 15% seen once. This entry is derived from a study of T-cell reconstitution after alpha-beta-depleted transplantation in children. Points from the study as a whole: Two months or so post-transplant, alpha-beta T cells reportedly derived from several hundred expanded graft clones. The origin of high day-60 TCRbeta diversity in some patients lay in surviving recipient T cells and thymic progenitors. When one year had passed after transplant, most T-cell counts and diversity came from newly produced T cells.

The source was PBMCs, mostly from graft donor cells, collected 360 days after TCRalphabeta/CD19-depleted stem cell transplant. This clonotype was sampled from a male patient between 10 and 17 years old who had a stem cell transplant for acute lymphoblastic leukemia, so the T cells may come from the graft donor. The rearrangement uses TRBV4-1 and TRBJ2-7; 7 nucleotides align to TRBD1. The CDR3 is CASSQDEAGGWDEQYF. The CDR3 bases are TGCGCCAGCAGCCAAGATGAGGCAGGGGGTTGGGACGAGCAGTACTTC.